Each of the 25 T cell receptor beta chains below was sequenced from the same sample in a study of graft-versus-host responses after intestinal transplantation. The method was immunoSEQ multiplex PCR; TCRdb's version includes in-frame clones alone and lacks a portion of them. Altogether some 130,000 clones are present, roughly 92% being singletons, with the ten largest covering around 0.15%. No antigen has been assigned to these receptors. Sequencing used unstimulated CD4+ T cells sorted from spleen or lymph node cells, obtained before intestinal transplant. These receptors all come from a human donor who received an intestinal transplant.

The V and J genes are TRBV10-3 and TRBJ1-4; D may be TRBD1 (6 bases). The length of the CDR3 is 16 residues. Trimming pared 2 bases from V and 7 bases from J, leaving 17 bases between. CDR1 is ENHRY, CDR2 SYGVKD, per germline. The CDR3 spells CAISEGSGVRGEKLFF. Written as DNA, the CDR3 is TGTGCCATCAGTGAGGGGTCAGGGGTCCGCGGTGAAAAACTGTTTTTT.

The chain carries TRBV30 and TRBJ2-7; the D call may be TRBD1 or TRBD2 (6 bases each). Germline CDR1 and CDR2: GTSNPN and SVGIG (reference sequence). Trimming pared 3 bases from V and 2 bases from J, leaving 11 bases between. The CDR3 extends over 13 amino acids. As DNA, the CDR3 is TGTGCCTGGAGCAAAGGGGGGCCCTACGAGCAGTACTTC. Translating gives CAWSKGGPYEQYF.

J is TRBJ2-2 and V is TRBV9, with a possible D match to TRBD2 (7 bases). Germline loops: CDR1 SGDLS, CDR2 YYNGEE. The CDR3 runs 16 residues. V was pared by 0 bases and J by 4 bases, with 13 bases between. CDR3 loop: CASSVAGGAGTGELFF. In DNA form, the CDR3 reads TGTGCCAGCAGCGTAGCTGGGGGGGCTGGCACCGGGGAGCTGTTTTTT.

The chain is built from TRBV2 and TRBJ1-5; a weak D match, TRBD1 (5 bases). Germline V CDR1 and CDR2: SNHLY, FYNNEI. The CDR3 length is 13 residues. V was cut by 3 bases and J by 6 bases, with 9 bases left in between. The CDR3 sequence: CASSEGRGQPQHF. CDR3 nucleotides: TGTGCCAGCAGTGAGGGGCGCGGTCAGCCCCAGCATTTT.

This clone was seen a single time. This CDR3 reads CASSEGGLYEQYF. CDR3 DNA sequence: TGCGCCAGCAGTGAGGGGGGGCTATACGAGCAGTACTTC. This rearrangement joins TRBV10-2 to TRBJ2-7; D may be TRBD1 or TRBD2 (6 bases each). V was cut by 2 bases and J by 4 bases, with 9 bases left in between. The CDR3 is 13 residues long. Germline loops: CDR1 WSHSY, CDR2 SAAADI.

The genes are TRBV29-1 and TRBJ2-7; perhaps TRBD1 as D (6 bases). Trimming removed 7 bases from V and 3 bases from J, with 16 bases in between. This CDR3 spans 13 amino acids. In germline, CDR1 is SQVTM, CDR2 ANQGSEA. In nucleotides, the CDR3 is TGCAGCGCTCGGACAGTTAATAACTACGAGCAGTACTTC. It codes for CSARTVNNYEQYF.

This sequence joins TRBV9 and TRBJ2-1; 10 nucleotides line up with TRBD1. The CDR3 sequence is 15 residues long. The germline gives CDR1 SGDLS, CDR2 YYNGEE. V dropped 0 bases and J dropped 6; count of bases not matched to a gene: 3. In DNA form, the CDR3 reads TGTGCCAGCAGCGTAGTCTGGACAGGGGGCAATGAGCAGTTCTTC. This codes for CASSVVWTGGNEQFF. Full variable domain (outside the CDR3, taken from reference TRBV9 and TRBJ2-1): DSGVTQTPKHLITATGQRVTLRCSPRSGDLSVYWYQQSLDQGLQFLIQYYNGEERAKGNILERFSAQQFPDLHSELNLSSLELGDSALYFCASSVVWTGGNEQFFGPGTRLTVL.

This sequence joins TRBV19 and TRBJ1-1; no clear D gene. V was clipped by 5 bases and J by 4 bases, with 14 bases between them. Looked up from germline, CDR1 is LNHDA and CDR2 is SQIVND (reference sequence). CDR3 length: 14 amino acids. This CDR3 is CASSWVGRGTEAFF. CDR3 DNA sequence: TGTGCCAGTAGTTGGGTAGGGCGGGGCACTGAAGCTTTCTTT.

This clone showed up just once. V is TRBV5-1 and J is TRBJ2-7, with D possibly TRBD1 on 6 matching bases. V lost 4 bases and J 2 bases, leaving 16 bases between the germline ends. The CDR3 loop spans 15 amino acids. CDR1 and CDR2 from the germline V gene are SGHRS and YFSETQ. This CDR3 reads CASSTGQTFTYEQYF. CDR3 DNA: TGCGCCAGCAGCACAGGACAGACCTTTACCTACGAGCAGTACTTC.

The genes are TRBV5-1 and TRBJ2-2; no clear D gene. CDR1 is SGHRS and CDR2 is YFSETQ in the germline V gene. Trimming shortened V by 3 bases and J by 2 bases, and 8 bases separated the two germline ends. The CDR3 is 14 residues long. In DNA, the CDR3 is TGCGCCAGCAGCTCCGGAGCTAACACCGGGGAGCTGTTTTTT. Encoded protein: CASSSGANTGELFF.

This sequence joins TRBV25-1 and TRBJ2-1; D not resolved. Trimming removed 8 bases from V and 8 bases from J, with 10 bases in between. The germline gives CDR1 MGHDK, CDR2 SYGVNS. CDR3 size: 11 residues. CDR3: CASGRLDEQFF. The CDR3 DNA reads TGTGCCAGCGGAAGGCTAGATGAGCAGTTCTTC.

The chain employs TRBV5-1 and TRBJ2-7; no clear D gene. The CDR3 is made up of 11 amino acids. Trimming left V 4 bases short and J 3 bases short, with 5 bases between. Germline loops: CDR1 SGHRS, CDR2 YFSETQ. The CDR3 DNA reads as TGCGCCAGCAGCGGGGACTACGAGCAGTACTTC. Its protein is CASSGDYEQYF.

This rearrangement joins TRBV19 to TRBJ2-3; possibly TRBD1 or TRBD2 for D (7 bases each). CDR3 length: 15 residues. Germline V lookup: CDR1 LNHDA, CDR2 SQIVND (reference sequence). V was clipped by 4 bases and J by 4 bases, with 15 bases between them. CDR3 bases: TGTGCCAGTAGTACTCGACAGGGAGGGGCAGATACGCAGTATTTT. It encodes CASSTRQGGADTQYF. Supplemented by reference TRBV19 and TRBJ2-3, the full variable domain reads DGGITQSPKYLFRKEGQNVTLSCEQNLNHDAMYWYRQDPGQGLRLIYYSQIVNDFQKGDIAEGYSVSREKKESFPLTVTSAQKNPTAFYLCASSTRQGGADTQYFGPGTRLTVL.

The genes are TRBV4-1 and TRBJ2-7, with D perhaps TRBD1 (6 bases). Per germline, CDR1 MGHRA and CDR2 YSYEKL. V dropped 3 bases and J dropped 2 bases, with 14 bases sitting between them. This CDR3 region has 15 residues. CDR3 residues: CASSQPTTGTYEQYF. The CDR3 DNA follows: TGCGCCAGCAGCCAGCCAACAACAGGGACCTACGAGCAGTACTTC.

The gene calls are TRBV6-5 and TRBJ1-4; TRBD1 agrees at 9 bases. CDR3 length equals 14 residues. Germline assignment: CDR1 MNHEY and CDR2 SVGAGI. Trimming removed 5 bases from V and 8 bases from J; junction bases left unmatched: 6. The DNA for the CDR3 is TGTGCCAGCAGTCCGGACAGGGGAAGGGAAAAACTGTTTTTT. It is translated as CASSPDRGREKLFF.

The V and J genes are TRBV6-1 and TRBJ2-3, with D perhaps TRBD2 (5 bases). This CDR3 region has 14 residues. Germline CDR1 MNHNS, CDR2 SASEGT. V gave up 6 bases and J gave up 3 bases, with 13 bases separating them. CDR3 region: CASSAASGTDTQYF. The CDR3 bases are TGTGCCAGCAGCGCGGCGTCGGGGACAGATACGCAGTATTTT.

The rearrangement links TRBV5-1 to TRBJ2-3, with D maybe TRBD2 (6 bases). V lost 4 bases, J lost 2 bases, and 11 bases lay in between. The germline V gene has CDR1 SGHRS and CDR2 YFSETQ. The CDR3 loop spans 14 amino acids. CDR3 amino acids: CASSAGSYTDTQYF. The CDR3 nucleotides are TGCGCCAGCAGCGCGGGGAGCTACACAGATACGCAGTATTTT.

The rearrangement links TRBV5-1 to TRBJ2-5, with 9 bases lining up with TRBD1. The CDR3 loop spans 14 amino acids. V dropped 4 bases and J dropped 5; count of bases not matched to a gene: 6. From germline, CDR1 is SGHRS and CDR2 YFSETQ. The CDR3 reads CASSMGQGHETQYF. The CDR3 DNA reads TGCGCCAGCAGCATGGGACAGGGCCACGAGACCCAGTACTTC.

This chain connects TRBV2 to TRBJ1-6; D remains ambiguous. This CDR3 has 13 residues. Germline V gene data show CDR1 as SNHLY and CDR2 as FYNNEI. Trimming cost V 7 bases and J 9 bases, with 13 bases left between them. CDR3 DNA sequence: TGTGCCAGCAATTCAAGGCAGTCTTCACCCCTCCACTTT. As protein: CASNSRQSSPLHF.

This clone appeared once. The V call is TRBV5-1, the J call TRBJ2-7; D might be TRBD1 (6 bases). The germline V gene encodes CDR1 SGHRS and CDR2 YFSETQ. V gave up 7 bases and J gave up 2 bases, with 10 bases separating them. CDR3 size: 12 residues. CDR3 protein: CASGQGTYEQYF. The CDR3 nucleotides are TGCGCCAGCGGGCAGGGGACCTACGAGCAGTACTTC.

V gene TRBV9 combines with J gene TRBJ1-2; possible D gene TRBD1, 6 bases. This CDR3 is 14 amino acids long. CDR1 is SGDLS and CDR2 is YYNGEE in the germline V gene. Trimming removed 4 bases from V and 5 bases from J, with 15 bases in between. The CDR3 DNA reads TGTGCCAGCAGCTCCTCAGGGGTCCTATATGGCTACACCTTC. Encoded protein: CASSSSGVLYGYTF.

The chain combines TRBV2 with TRBJ2-2, with D hard to call. The germline V and J ends were trimmed by 3 bases and 5 bases, with 7 bases remaining between them. CDR3 length: 13 amino acids. Germline V lookup: CDR1 SNHLY, CDR2 FYNNEI. CDR3 in DNA: TGTGCCAGCAGTGAGCAGGTTACCGGGGAGCTGTTTTTT. Translating it yields CASSEQVTGELFF.

The chain combines TRBV19 with TRBJ1-3; 8 nucleotides line up with TRBD1. Germline V gene data show CDR1 as LNHDA and CDR2 as SQIVND (reference sequence). The CDR3 is made up of 14 amino acids. The J segment lost 2 bases and the V segment lost 6 bases, leaving 3 bases of the junction unmatched. Written as DNA, the CDR3 is TGTGCCAGTAGCGTGACAGGGGCTGGAAACACCATATATTTT. It is translated as CASSVTGAGNTIYF.

In this sample, this clone turned up once. Other DNA variants within this sample encode the same CDR3. The genes are TRBV6-5 and TRBJ2-5; unclear D gene. This CDR3 is 14 amino acids long. CDR1 MNHEY and CDR2 SVGAGI come from the germline V gene. V was cut by 4 bases and J by 3 bases, with 12 bases left in between. The CDR3 nucleotides are TGTGCCAGCAGTTCTCCCCCGTCGGAAGAGACCCAGTACTTC. Its translation: CASSSPPSEETQYF.

The rearrangement uses TRBV19 and TRBJ2-3; D possibly matches TRBD1 or TRBD2 (5 bases each). CDR1 is LNHDA, CDR2 SQIVND, per germline (reference sequence). Trimming pared 2 bases from V and 2 bases from J, leaving 8 bases between. CDR3 length: 14 residues. CDR3 DNA: TGTGCCAGTAGTATAATGGGGGACACAGATACGCAGTATTTT. Protein product: CASSIMGDTDTQYF.